A single sample gave rise to the 23 T cell receptor beta chains below, sequenced in a study of blood T cell repertoires in COVID-19 (dated by TCRdb to 2018 to 2020). The library was generated by the immunoSEQ multiplex PCR assay. Sourced from immuneACCESS, this table was stored by TCRdb with only in-frame sequences that have V and J called. A share of the clones is absent; for the studies checked, an unresolved V gene accounts for under half, and the remainder has no known explanation. This sample lists approximately 240,000 clones; approximately 84% were detected once. The top ten clones comprise 2.5% to 3.5% of the sample. Sequenced sample: peripheral blood. Receptors were obtained from a man aged 45 to 65 who had recovered from COVID-19.

The V gene is TRBV7-6, the J gene TRBJ2-4; weak D call: TRBD1 (5 bases). Trimming cost V 10 bases and J 2 bases, with 18 bases left between them. CDR3 length equals 15 residues. Germline assignment: CDR1 SGHVS and CDR2 FNYEAQ. The CDR3 DNA is TGTGCCATACGAAGGGGCGGTGCAACCAAAAACATTCAGTACTTC. This sequence encodes CAIRRGGATKNIQYF.

In its sample, this clone was seen once. The V gene is TRBV3-1 (or the pseudogene TRBV3-2), the J gene TRBJ2-3, with TRBD2 matching 13 bases. J was trimmed by 2 bases and V by 4 bases; bases with no gene match: 3. Germline V CDR1 and CDR2: LGHDT, YNNKEL (reference sequence). This CDR3 has 16 residues. Here the CDR3 DNA reads TGTGCCAGCAGCCTCGGGACTAGCGGGATCACAGATACGCAGTATTTT. Translating gives CASSLGTSGITDTQYF.

This clone was observed once. J is TRBJ2-3 and V is TRBV7-9; 8 bases map to TRBD2. The germline V gene encodes CDR1 SEHNR and CDR2 FQNEAQ (reference sequence). Losses at the gene ends were 5 bases for V and 3 bases for J; bases not matched to a gene: 13. CDR3 length equals 17 residues. The CDR3 loop reads CASSDRGSGGRTDTQYF. The CDR3 region has the DNA TGTGCCAGCAGCGACCGTGGGAGCGGGGGTAGGACAGATACGCAGTATTTT.

The chain couples TRBV10-2 to TRBJ1-4; D unresolved. The length of the CDR3 is 16 residues. Germline V gives CDR1 WSHSY, CDR2 SAAADI. V was clipped by 3 bases and J by 2 bases, with 13 bases between them. The CDR3 DNA follows: TGCGCCAGCAGTGATCGATCGGGTTTGACTAATGAAAAACTGTTTTTT. Protein sequence: CASSDRSGLTNEKLFF.

The rearrangement uses TRBV27 and TRBJ2-3, with 8 bases lining up with TRBD2. The CDR3 covers 14 residues. Germline CDR1 MNHEY, CDR2 SMNVEV (reference sequence). V trimming: 5 bases; J trimming: 9 bases; junction bases outside the gene matches: 10. The CDR3 coding sequence is TGTGCCAGCAGTATAGATTCAGCGGGAGTGACGCAGTATTTT. This encodes CASSIDSAGVTQYF.

J is TRBJ2-1 and V is TRBV30, with 7 positions matching TRBD2. This CDR3 has 14 amino acids. Germline lookup yields CDR1 GTSNPN and CDR2 SVGIG (reference sequence). Losses at the gene ends were 8 bases for V and 5 bases for J; bases not matched to a gene: 12. The chain's CDR3 is CAGMSGMVHNEQFF. The CDR3 DNA reads TGTGCCGGGATGAGCGGGATGGTCCACAATGAGCAGTTCTTC.

The V and J genes are TRBV18 and TRBJ1-5; D uncertain. V was clipped by 3 bases and J by 6 bases, with 15 bases between them. CDR1 and CDR2 (germline): KGHSH, LQKENI. The CDR3 is 15 residues long. The CDR3 nucleotides read TGTGCCAGCTCACCTCCGGGGAGTGCGGCTCAGCCCCAGCATTTT. Its protein product is CASSPPGSAAQPQHF.

The chain employs TRBV28 and TRBJ1-3; tentatively, D is TRBD1 (5 bases). The germline V gene has CDR1 MDHEN and CDR2 SYDVKM. The CDR3 totals 17 residues. V was clipped by 5 bases and J by 3 bases, with 20 bases between them. CDR3 protein: CASSSGTVGRLGNTIYF. In nucleotides, the CDR3 is TGTGCCAGCAGTAGTGGAACAGTGGGGCGCCTTGGAAACACCATATATTTT. Together with reference TRBV28 and TRBJ1-3, the CDR3 gives the full variable domain: DVKVTQSSRYLVKRTGEKVFLECVQDMDHENMFWYRQDPGLGLRLIYFSYDVKMKEKGDIPEGYSVSREKKERFSLILESASTNQTSMYLCASSSGTVGRLGNTIYFGEGSWLTVV.

This clone has only one observation. This chain links TRBV18 with TRBJ2-6; D is uncertain. Trimming left V 3 bases short and J 4 bases short, with 13 bases between. Germline V gene data show CDR1 as KGHSH and CDR2 as LQKENI. CDR3 length: 16 amino acids. As DNA, the CDR3 is TGTGCCAGCTCACCTCAGTCCCCTTCAGGGGCCAACGTCCTGACTTTC. Translation: CASSPQSPSGANVLTF. Combining the CDR3 with reference TRBV18 and TRBJ2-6 gives the whole variable domain NAGVMQNPRHLVRRRGQEARLRCSPMKGHSHVYWYRQLPEEGLKFMVYLQKENIIDESGMPKERFSAEFPKEGPSILRIQQVVRGDSAAYFCASSPQSPSGANVLTFGAGSRLTVL.

The chain recombines TRBV6-2 or TRBV6-3 with TRBJ2-1, with D perhaps TRBD2 (5 bases). V lost 2 bases, J lost 12 bases, and 17 bases lay in between. The CDR3 covers 14 residues. From germline, CDR1 is MNHEY and CDR2 SVGEGT. CDR3 DNA: TGTGCCAGCAGTTACCCGGACTGGGGTATCGGGCAGTTCTTC. Protein sequence: CASSYPDWGIGQFF.

J is TRBJ1-1 and V is TRBV28; TRBD1 matches 12 bases. Germline V gene data show CDR1 as MDHEN and CDR2 as SYDVKM. V shed 2 bases and J 11 bases; nucleotides not matched to a gene: 6. The CDR3 runs to 14 residues. The chain's CDR3 is CASSLTGTGGEAFF. CDR3 DNA: TGTGCCAGCAGTTTAACCGGGACAGGGGGCGAGGCTTTCTTT.

The chain has TRBV24-1 and TRBJ2-5; D perhaps matches TRBD2 (6 bases). CDR1 and CDR2 from the germline V gene are KGHDR and SFDVKD. The CDR3 loop spans 14 amino acids. The V end lost 3 bases, the J end lost 1 base, and 8 bases lay between the germline ends. The CDR3 DNA is TGTGCCACCAGTGATCGCGGGACCCAAGAGACCCAGTACTTC. Encoded protein: CATSDRGTQETQYF.

This clone was picked up one time. This rearrangement joins TRBV3-1 (or the pseudogene TRBV3-2) to TRBJ1-1; the D is unclear. The CDR3 spans 13 residues. Trimming stripped 2 bases from V and 0 bases from J, with 4 bases between. Germline values: CDR1 LGHDT, CDR2 YNNKEL (reference sequence). The CDR3 DNA is TGTGCCAGCAGCCAAACACTGAACACTGAAGCTTTCTTT. Its protein product is CASSQTLNTEAFF.

With respect to this clone: This same CDR3 is encoded by further DNA sequences in the sample. The rearrangement uses TRBV27 and TRBJ1-2; no clear D gene. Trimming shortened V by 5 bases and J by 1 base, and 8 bases separated the two germline ends. The CDR3 has 13 residues. CDR1 MNHEY and CDR2 SMNVEV come from the germline V gene (reference sequence). CDR3 residues: CASSLTGNYGYTF. In nucleotides, the CDR3 is TGTGCCAGCAGTCTCACCGGTAACTATGGCTACACCTTC.

The V and J genes are TRBV5-1 and TRBJ2-7; possibly TRBD2 for D (6 bases). This CDR3 has 14 amino acids. Trimming removed 5 bases at V and 5 bases at J, with 17 bases between. CDR1 is SGHRS and CDR2 is YFSETQ in the germline V gene. The CDR3 loop is CASRSGQGIDEQYF. Here the CDR3 DNA reads TGCGCCAGCAGAAGCGGGCAGGGTATAGACGAGCAGTACTTC.

The chain recombines TRBV28 with TRBJ1-2; TRBD1 matches at 8 bases. The trim removed 8 bases at V and 4 bases at J, leaving 9 bases unmatched. Germline V gene lookup returns CDR1 MDHEN and CDR2 SYDVKM. The CDR3 sequence is 14 residues long. This CDR3 reads CASVVQGAPYGYTF. As DNA, the CDR3 is TGTGCCAGCGTTGTCCAGGGGGCCCCCTATGGCTACACCTTC.

V and J are TRBV7-8 and TRBJ2-2; TRBD1 agrees at 8 bases. V dropped 5 bases and J dropped 2; count of bases not matched to a gene: 7. CDR3 size: 16 residues. Per the germline V gene, CDR1 is SGHVS and CDR2 is FQNEAQ. The CDR3 region is CASSQRTGQNTGELFF. The CDR3, as DNA: TGTGCCAGCAGCCAAAGGACAGGGCAAAACACCGGGGAGCTGTTTTTT.

This clone was seen a handful of times. The chain employs TRBV23-1 and TRBJ1-4; 8 bases fit TRBD1. TRBV23-1 is given ORF status, its function remaining uncertain. This CDR3 is 16 amino acids long. V lost 3 bases, J lost 6 bases, and 9 bases stayed unmatched. The CDR3 region is CASSQSGGRGHEKLFF. Here the CDR3 DNA reads TGCGCCAGCAGTCAGTCAGGGGGCAGGGGGCATGAAAAACTGTTTTTT.

The genes are TRBV10-3 and TRBJ2-2, with 9 bases matching TRBD2. The CDR3 sequence is 16 residues long. Germline-derived CDR1 and CDR2 are ENHRY and SYGVKD. J gave up 8 bases and V 2 bases, and 9 bases lay outside the gene matches. CDR3 nucleotide sequence: TGTGCCATCAGTGAGGCCGGGACTAGCATCCCTGGGGAGCTGTTTTTT. It codes for CAISEAGTSIPGELFF.

The table lists this clone with a few counts. The chain is built from TRBV5-1 and TRBJ1-3, with 7 bases matching TRBD1. V shed 4 bases, J shed 0 bases, and the junction held 4 bases outside the gene matches. CDR3 size: 15 residues. The germline CDR1 and CDR2 sequences are SGHRS and YFSETQ. CDR3 DNA sequence: TGCGCCAGCAGCCGCCAGGGGGACTCTGGAAACACCATATATTTT. Translated: CASSRQGDSGNTIYF.

In this sample, this clone turned up a few times. The rearrangement uses TRBV7-2 and TRBJ2-3; possible D gene TRBD2, 6 bases. V was shortened by 4 bases and J by 6 bases, with 17 bases between the two germline ends. The germline gives CDR1 SGHTA, CDR2 FQGNSA. This CDR3 comprises 15 residues. The CDR3, as DNA: TGTGCCAGCAGCTGGAGCCGGCTCCGGGGGGATACGCAGTATTTT. Translating gives CASSWSRLRGDTQYF.

V is TRBV4-1 and J is TRBJ1-1; a possible D gene is TRBD1 (6 bases). Per the germline V gene, CDR1 is MGHRA and CDR2 is YSYEKL. CDR3 length: 15 residues. Trimming stripped 0 bases from V and 6 bases from J, with 14 bases between. The CDR3 DNA follows: TGCGCCAGCAGCCAAGATGAGGTGGGGGCGGCTGAAGCTTTCTTT. Translation: CASSQDEVGAAEAFF.

This clone was seen once. This chain links TRBV18 with TRBJ1-1; 9 positions agree with TRBD1. The CDR3 has 16 amino acids. Germline CDR1 is KGHSH and CDR2 is LQKENI. The trim removed 1 base at V and 7 bases at J, leaving 10 bases unmatched. CDR3: CASSPLWDRDGVEAFF. The CDR3 nucleotides read TGTGCCAGCTCACCACTGTGGGACAGGGATGGAGTTGAAGCTTTCTTT.